This TCR beta chain was profiled in a study of T cell responses to AZD1222 COVID-19 vaccine. With respect to this clone: What it binds is not known.

Some clones are missing from TCRdb's copy, which holds only in-frame ones; the method was immunoSEQ multiplex PCR. The table records roughly 95,000 clones, 70% to 90% of them present only once. Notes on the study in general: Baseline serology detected seropositivity in only six AZD1222 recipients. Across the whole spike, CD4 TCRs peaked at regions 160-218 and 743-854.

This TCR was recovered from an adult in good health. Sequencing used peripheral blood, obtained on day 0 of AZD1222 vaccination.

The CDR3: CASSLRLSGNTIYF. In DNA form, the CDR3 reads TGTGCCAGCAGCTTAAGGCTCTCTGGAAACACCATATATTTT. The V gene is TRBV7-2, the J gene TRBJ1-3, with unresolved D. Trimming took 2 bases from V and 0 from J, leaving 5 bases between them. Germline CDR1 SGHTA, CDR2 FQGNSA. This CDR3 comprises 14 residues.